This T cell receptor beta chain came from a study of blood T cell repertoires in COVID-19. Original analysis: Nucleated cell counts were estimated from reference gene primer amplification. Some clones are missing from TCRdb's copy, which holds only in-frame ones; the method was immunoSEQ multiplex PCR. From that table come the V and J calls and clone size; the DNA was used to work out D and trimming. The table has under 75,000 clones, roughly 72% seen once. Seattle patients were enrolled during active infection and followed longitudinally. Trimming pared 2 bases from V and 6 bases from J, leaving 7 bases between. CDR3 length equals 13 residues. Per the germline V gene, CDR1 is LNHDA and CDR2 is SQIVND (reference sequence).

Sequencing used peripheral blood. The sequence derives from a woman in her seventies with COVID-19, enrolled during active disease. The rearrangement links TRBV19 to TRBJ2-2; possibly TRBD1 for D (5 bases). For the CDR3, the DNA is TGTGCCAGTAGTATACAGGGTTCCGGGGAGCTGTTTTTT. Protein product: CASSIQGSGELFF.